These 30 T cell receptor beta chains were sequenced from one sample in a study of T and B cells in COVID-19 patients. Blood genomic DNA input for TRB amplification was about 240-550 ng. TRB rearrangements were amplified by multiplex PCR with BIOMED2 TRB-A/B primers. Using its own MiXCR run on the multiplex PCR reads, TCRdb lists one record per CDR3 protein. The table has 8,000 to 8,500 distinct CDR3 sequences, over 35% seen once. What was sequenced was blood. The receptors derive from a human donor who had recovered from COVID-19.

This clonotype was picked up a small number of times. The J gene is TRBJ2-3, the V gene TRBV6-5; 7 nucleotides agree with TRBD1. Germline CDR1 is MNHEY and CDR2 is SVGAGI. This CDR3 is built from 15 residues. Trimming took 4 bases from V and 0 from J; bases not matched to a gene: 4. CDR3 in DNA: TGTGCCAGCAGTTTGGGACAGACTAGCACAGATACGCAGTATTTT. This encodes CASSLGQTSTDTQYF.

The chain has TRBV7-3 and TRBJ2-2; unclear D gene. Germline CDR1 SGHTA, CDR2 FQGTGA. This CDR3 region has 13 residues. The V gene lost 5 bases and the J gene lost 7 bases, with 11 bases spanning the gap. The CDR3 loop reads CASSQLLGGELFF. Written as DNA, the CDR3 is TGTGCCAGCAGCCAACTCCTGGGCGGGGAGCTGTTTTTT.

This clonotype was detected only a few times. This chain connects TRBV5-4 to TRBJ2-3; D unresolved. Trimming removed 0 bases at V and 2 bases at J, with 7 bases between. Germline V gene sequence: CDR1 SGHNT, CDR2 YYREEE (reference sequence). The CDR3 sequence is 14 residues long. In DNA, the CDR3 is TGTGCCAGCAGCTTGGCCATGGACACAGATACGCAGTATTTT. Its translation: CASSLAMDTDTQYF.

The chain recombines TRBV5-4 with TRBJ2-7, with 10 positions matching TRBD1. Germline assignment: CDR1 SGHNT and CDR2 YYREEE (reference sequence). The CDR3 is 15 residues long. J gave up 3 bases and V 3 bases, and 6 bases lay outside the gene matches. In DNA, the CDR3 is TGTGCCAGCAGCTCGGAAGACAGGGGGCACTACGAGCAGTACTTC. It is translated as CASSSEDRGHYEQYF.

V is TRBV18 and J is TRBJ2-1, with TRBD2 matching 15 bases. Germline trimming cut 3 bases from V and 1 base from J; bases unmatched to any gene: 1. Germline assignment: CDR1 KGHSH and CDR2 LQKENI. The CDR3 runs to 17 residues. The CDR3 sequence: CASSPGLAGGSYNEQFF. In DNA form, the CDR3 reads TGTGCCAGCTCACCGGGACTAGCGGGGGGTTCCTACAATGAGCAGTTCTTC.

This clonotype has a handful of counts. The chain uses TRBV5-5 and TRBJ1-1, with TRBD1 as a possible D gene (5 bases). The germline V gene encodes CDR1 SGHKS and CDR2 YYEKEE (reference sequence). The V end was cut by 4 bases, the J end by 8 bases, with 12 bases between. This CDR3 spans 12 amino acids. The DNA for the CDR3 is TGTGCCAGCAGCCAGGGACCGCGAGAAGCTTTCTTT. Its protein is CASSQGPREAFF.

The chain recombines TRBV6-1 with TRBJ2-7, with D unresolved. V shed 1 base and J shed 11 bases, with 12 bases lying between them. The germline CDR1 and CDR2 sequences are MNHNS and SASEGT. CDR3 size: 12 residues. The CDR3 coding sequence is TGTGCCAGCAGTGAAGGGCGGTCAGGAGAGTACGTC. Residues: CASSEGRSGEYV.

The rearrangement uses TRBV10-3 and TRBJ2-6; the D gene could be TRBD1 or TRBD2 (5 bases each). The CDR3 contains 16 residues. The ends were cut back, 0 bases at V and 4 bases at J, with 10 bases in the middle. Germline-derived CDR1 and CDR2 are ENHRY and SYGVKD. The CDR3 DNA reads TGTGCCATCAGTGAGTCTTGGGGGAGCGGGGCCAACGTCCTGACTTTC. Translated: CAISESWGSGANVLTF.

The chain joins TRBV18 to TRBJ1-1; possibly TRBD1 for D (6 bases). With 10 bases removed from V and 5 bases from J, the gap between germline ends came to 14 bases. Germline CDR1 KGHSH, CDR2 LQKENI. This CDR3 contains 12 residues. CDR3 DNA sequence: TGTGCCACCTCCCCCAGGGGAACTGAAGCTTTCTTT. This sequence encodes CATSPRGTEAFF.

This chain joins TRBV6-5 and TRBJ1-6; no firm D call. The germline V gene encodes CDR1 MNHEY and CDR2 SVGAGI. Trimming cost V 5 bases and J 7 bases, with 12 bases left between them. The CDR3 has 14 amino acids. The CDR3 coding sequence is TGTGCCAGCAGTGAAGTGGCAGTAAATTCACCCCTCCACTTT. This codes for CASSEVAVNSPLHF.

This chain uses TRBV4-3 with TRBJ2-3; D is uncertain. Germline-derived CDR1 and CDR2 are LGHNA and YSLEER. The CDR3 totals 14 residues. Trimming took off 3 bases at V and 1 base at J, with 8 bases between the two ends. This chain's CDR3 is CASSQVTGTDTQYF. DNA for the CDR3: TGCGCCAGCAGCCAGGTCACAGGCACAGATACGCAGTATTTT.

The chain employs TRBV29-1 and TRBJ1-2; possibly TRBD1 for D (5 bases). Germline loops: CDR1 SQVTM, CDR2 ANQGSEA. There are 13 residues in the CDR3. Trimming removed 2 bases from V and 4 bases from J, with 11 bases in between. CDR3 bases: TGCAGCGTTGAATCGGGGGTGGCCTATGGCTACACCTTC. Its translation: CSVESGVAYGYTF.

The rearrangement uses TRBV15 and TRBJ1-5, with a tentative D call TRBD1 (6 bases). V was clipped by 0 bases and J by 4 bases, with 10 bases between them. The CDR3 contains 15 residues. The germline V gene encodes CDR1 LNHNV and CDR2 YYDKDF (reference sequence). Written as DNA, the CDR3 is TGTGCCACCAGCAGAGAGAGACAGGTGAATCAGCCCCAGCATTTT. Residues: CATSRERQVNQPQHF.

In its sample, this clonotype was seen a few times. The chain recombines TRBV6-1 with TRBJ1-6; perhaps TRBD1 as D (6 bases). Germline V CDR1 and CDR2: MNHNS, SASEGT. The CDR3 spans 15 residues. V was cut by 9 bases and J by 6 bases, with 18 bases left in between. The CDR3 DNA is TGTGCCAGTACCCAAGGTCGGGGGCGTAATTCACCCCTCCACTTT. Its protein product is CASTQGRGRNSPLHF.

In its sample, this clonotype ranks as large. The V and J genes are TRBV19 and TRBJ2-2; D tentatively reads TRBD1 or TRBD2 (5 bases each). Trimming left V 3 bases short and J 6 bases short, with 8 bases between. The CDR3 is made up of 13 amino acids. CDR1 and CDR2 (germline): LNHDA, SQIVND (reference sequence). CDR3 residues: CASSMRGAGELFF. DNA of the CDR3: TGTGCCAGTAGTATGCGAGGGGCCGGGGAGCTGTTTTTT.

The chain is built from TRBV27 and TRBJ1-5; D remains unclear. The V gene's germline CDR1 is MNHEY and CDR2 SMNVEV (reference sequence). CDR3 length equals 14 residues. V shed 2 bases and J shed 2 bases, with 7 bases lying between them. This chain's CDR3 is CASSLSVGNQPQHF. CDR3 nucleotides: TGTGCCAGCAGTTTAAGTGTAGGCAATCAGCCCCAGCATTTT.

J is TRBJ2-7 and V is TRBV6-5; perhaps D is TRBD1 or TRBD2 (5 bases each). The CDR3 is 12 residues long. The germline gives CDR1 MNHEY, CDR2 SVGAGI. V lost 6 bases and J 7 bases, leaving 13 bases between the germline ends. The CDR3 here is CASSPGTREQYF. The CDR3 nucleotides are TGTGCCAGCAGCCCTGGGACGCGGGAGCAGTACTTC.

This chain links TRBV10-3 with TRBJ2-1; the D gene could be TRBD1 or TRBD2 (6 bases each). The V gene's germline CDR1 is ENHRY and CDR2 SYGVKD. Deletions cut 4 bases from V and 6 bases from J, with 13 bases between. This CDR3 region has 14 residues. CDR3 nucleotide sequence: TGTGCCATCAGTGCAGGGGAGGTCTCCAATGAGCAGTTCTTC. Its protein product is CAISAGEVSNEQFF.

This clonotype is medium-sized within its sample. CDR3 loop: CSVDAQGPWTQYF. For the CDR3, the DNA is TGCAGCGTTGATGCCCAGGGCCCCTGGACGCAGTATTTT. The V and J genes are TRBV29-1 and TRBJ2-3; D is perhaps TRBD1 (5 bases). This CDR3 comprises 13 residues. Germline CDR1 SQVTM, CDR2 ANQGSEA. V lost 3 bases and J lost 9, with 16 bases in between.

The chain is built from TRBV4-3 and TRBJ2-3; the match to TRBD1 covers 8 bases. Germline V gene data show CDR1 as LGHNA and CDR2 as YSLEER. The CDR3 is made up of 13 amino acids. With V trimmed by 6 bases and J by 6 bases, 5 bases remained unmatched. Written as DNA, the CDR3 is TGCGCCAGCAGTGTCCGGACAGGGGATACGCAGTATTTT. This translates into CASSVRTGDTQYF.

Within the sample, this clonotype is medium-sized (0.01 to 0.1%). This chain joins TRBV5-6 and TRBJ2-3; the match to TRBD2 covers 7 bases. This CDR3 is built from 14 residues. Germline V gene sequence: CDR1 SGHDT, CDR2 YYEEEE. V shed 0 bases, J shed 5 bases, and the junction held 3 bases outside the gene matches. The CDR3 sequence: CASSLDGGLDTQYF. CDR3 nucleotide sequence: TGTGCCAGCAGCTTGGACGGGGGGTTAGATACGCAGTATTTT. The entire variable domain, with the rest obtained from reference TRBV5-6 and TRBJ2-3, is as follows: DAGVTQSPTHLIKTRGQQVTLRCSPKSGHDTVSWYQQALGQGPQFIFQYYEEEERQRGNFPDRFSGHQFPNYSSELNVNALLLGDSALYLCASSLDGGLDTQYFGPGTRLTVL.

The rearrangement joins TRBV29-1 to TRBJ1-1, with a tentative D call TRBD1 (5 bases). Trimming shortened V by 4 bases and J by 0 bases, and 9 bases separated the two germline ends. The CDR3 extends over 13 amino acids. Looked up from germline, CDR1 is SQVTM and CDR2 is ANQGSEA. The CDR3 here is CSVGGILNTEAFF. For the CDR3, the DNA is TGCAGCGTTGGGGGCATACTGAACACTGAAGCTTTCTTT.

V is TRBV13 and J is TRBJ2-7; unclear D gene. Per the germline V gene, CDR1 is PRHDT and CDR2 is FYEKMQ (reference sequence). V lost 3 bases and J lost 6, with 12 bases in between. The CDR3 is 13 residues long. CDR3 in amino acids: CASSFSGTREQYF. For the CDR3, the DNA is TGTGCCAGCAGCTTCTCGGGCACCCGCGAGCAGTACTTC.

The J gene is TRBJ2-7, the V gene TRBV27; TRBD1 aligns across 7 bases. Germline CDR1 reads MNHEY; CDR2 reads SMNVEV (reference sequence). This CDR3 contains 14 residues. V dropped 5 bases and J dropped 1; count of bases not matched to a gene: 5. CDR3 coding DNA: TGTGCCAGCAGTCCCTGGACAGGATCCTACGAGCAGTACGTC. Its protein product is CASSPWTGSYEQYV.

The gene calls are TRBV15 and TRBJ2-1; TRBD2 agrees at 9 bases. V lost 11 bases to trimming and J lost 5 bases; unmatched junction nucleotides: 10. The CDR3 totals 14 residues. Germline V gene data show CDR1 as LNHNV and CDR2 as YYDKDF (reference sequence). CDR3 in amino acids: CAGGSGGHNNEQFF. The DNA for the CDR3 is TGTGCCGGGGGGAGCGGGGGGCATAACAATGAGCAGTTCTTC.

The CDR3 region has the DNA TGTGCCAGTAGTAACCGGGACAGGGTTAACTATGGCTACACCTTC. It yields the protein CASSNRDRVNYGYTF. This chain uses TRBV19 with TRBJ1-2, with 9 bases aligning to TRBD1. This CDR3 spans 15 amino acids. V shed 4 bases, J shed 1 base, and the junction held 4 bases outside the gene matches. Germline lookup yields CDR1 LNHDA and CDR2 SQIVND (reference sequence).

The chain has TRBV6-5 and TRBJ2-2; no clear D gene. There are 12 residues in the CDR3. V shed 7 bases and J shed 1 base, with 4 bases lying between them. Germline loops: CDR1 MNHEY, CDR2 SVGAGI. CDR3 residues: CASNGNTGELFF. The CDR3 region has the DNA TGTGCCAGCAATGGGAACACCGGGGAGCTGTTTTTT.

This clonotype turned up a few times. The CDR3 nucleotides read TGTGCCAGCAGCTTGGCTAGCGGTCGCACAGATACGCAGTATTTT. It is translated as CASSLASGRTDTQYF. The rearrangement links TRBV5-4 to TRBJ2-3; 7 nucleotides agree with TRBD2. This CDR3 is built from 15 residues. V was clipped by 0 bases and J by 1 base; unmatched bases: 2. Germline V gives CDR1 SGHNT, CDR2 YYREEE (reference sequence).

Points on this clonotype: At one boundary the junction diverges from the germline segment, which might be a read error. This chain connects TRBV11-1 to TRBJ1-2, with D tentatively TRBD1 (5 bases). CDR3 length equals 14 residues. CDR1 is SGHAT, CDR2 FQDESV, per germline (reference sequence). The CDR3 bases are TGTGCCACCAGCCCCCGGGACGGTAACTATGGCTACACCTTC. This encodes CATSPRDGNYGYTF. Full variable domain (rest looked up from reference TRBV11-1 and TRBJ1-2): EAEVAQSPRYKITEKSQAVAFWCDPISGHATLYWYRQILGQGPELLVQFQDESVVDDSQLPKDRFSAERLKGVDSTLKIQPAELGDSAMYLCATSPRDGNYGYTFGSGTRLTVV.

This clonotype has just one count. This may be a read error, as it is one base from a much larger clone. The CDR3 region is CVSSLSPALTANTGELFF. CDR3 coding DNA: TGTGTCAGCAGCTTATCCCCCGCTCTCACCGCGAACACCGGGGAGCTGTTTTTT. The chain recombines TRBV11-1 with TRBJ2-2; D is ambiguous. The CDR3 has 18 amino acids. Germline V CDR1 and CDR2: SGHAT, FQDESV (reference sequence).